This paragraph reports one TCR beta chain. Its antigen is currently unknown. These data are taken from a study of T cell responses to AZD1222 COVID-19 vaccine. Study-level findings and limits: Elevations in Spike-specific TCR breadth and depth followed administration of two AZD1222 doses. In the spike-specific TCR repertoire, nearly half reportedly target unmutated variant regions. Regions 160-218 and 743-854 dominated among vaccine-associated CD4 TCRs spanning spike.

Sequencing used immunoSEQ multiplex PCR; TCRdb keeps in-frame clones, though not all of them. The sample lists some 150,000 clones, approximately 78% occurring once. The CDR3 is made up of 15 amino acids. Trimming removed 0 bases from V and 5 bases from J, with 14 bases in between. Germline CDR1 SGHTS, CDR2 YDEGEE. This TCR was sampled from an adult in good health. The chain carries TRBV5-8 and TRBJ1-1; tentative D call: TRBD1 (5 bases). The sample in question was peripheral blood, obtained on day 0 of MenACWY control vaccination. This chain's CDR3 is CASSLAWQGGTEAFF. CDR3 coding DNA: TGTGCCAGCAGCTTGGCATGGCAGGGTGGTACTGAAGCTTTCTTT. Full variable domain (remainder filled in from reference TRBV5-8 and TRBJ1-1): EAGVTQSPTHLIKTRGQQATLRCSPISGHTSVYWYQQALGLGLQFLLWYDEGEERNRGNFPPRFSGRQFPNYSSELNVNALELEDSALYLCASSLAWQGGTEAFFGQGTRLTVV.